This T cell receptor (beta chain) appears in the sequencing data of a study of T cells in Graves' hyperthyroidism and ophthalmopathy. Study results and limitations: Ophthalmopathy, which appeared later, was predicted by the model a median around 6 months before onset.

RNA transcripts provided the source from which TCR beta CDR3 regions were amplified. Researchers ran a first-round RT-PCR on the TCR CDR3 using the HTBI primer set. TCRdb processed the multiplex PCR reads anew with MiXCR; each CDR3 protein has one entry. The data contain under 500,000 distinct CDR3 sequences, around 15% of them singletons. The CDR3 is made up of 16 amino acids. J gave up 5 bases and V 0 bases, and 6 bases lay outside the gene matches. Germline CDR1 and CDR2: SGHNT and YENEEA. This clonotype has ten or more counts. The antigen is unknown. The V call is TRBV11-3, the J call TRBJ2-1; 8 nucleotides agree with TRBD2. Sequenced: blood. The TCR comes from a man between 45 and 60 years old with Graves' ophthalmopathy. In DNA form, the CDR3 reads TGTGCCAGCAGCTTAGAATCTTCGGGAGGGGACAATGAGCAGTTCTTC. This sequence encodes CASSLESSGGDNEQFF. Filled out from reference TRBV11-3 and TRBJ2-1, the complete variable domain reads EAGVVQSPRYKIIEKKQPVAFWCNPISGHNTLYWYLQNLGQGPELLIRYENEEAVDDSQLPKDRFSAERLKGVDSTLKIQPAELGDSAVYLCASSLESSGGDNEQFFGPGTRLTVL.